In its sample, the clone carrying this TCR beta chain was seen many times. What it binds is unknown. The V and J ends lost 5 bases and 4 bases, in that order; junction bases with no gene match: 4. Germline V gene lookup returns CDR1 MNHNS and CDR2 SASEGT. The CDR3 contains 14 residues. RNA transcripts provided the source from which TCR beta CDR3 regions were amplified. HTBI primers were employed in a first-round RT-PCR of the TCR CDR3. TCRdb reprocessed the multiplex PCR reads with MiXCR, giving one entry per CDR3 protein. The sample yields about 420,000 distinct CDR3 sequences, approximately 14% seen once. Hyperthyroidism in the patients, aged 18 to 65, was newly diagnosed and under 2 months in duration. This specimen comes from a study of T cells in Graves' hyperthyroidism and ophthalmopathy. Study overall: At the time of initial diagnosis and before any treatment, peripheral blood was collected.

Study-level points and caveats: Most thyroid clonotypes that were expanded above 0.001 also turned up in blood.

This sequence joins TRBV6-1 and TRBJ1-4; TRBD1 matches 7 bases. Specimen: blood. This sequence was found in a woman aged 18-29 years with Graves' hyperthyroidism. The CDR3 spells CASSYRGSNEKLFF. The CDR3 region has the DNA TGTGCCAGCAGTTACAGGGGCAGTAATGAAAAACTGTTTTTT.